What follows are 28 T cell receptor beta chains derived from one specimen sequenced in a study of identical twins. MiXCR, run by TCRdb on the 5' RACE reads, gives a single entry per CDR3 protein. The sample includes about 240,000 distinct CDR3 sequences, approximately 7.9% of them seen just once. This sample was also put to use in a study of yellow fever vaccine responses in identical twins.

The sample consisted of CD8+ T cells sorted from blood. Receptors were obtained from a woman younger than 35 in good health.

This clonotype was counted at least ten times. The genes are TRBV5-1 and TRBJ2-3; no reliable D call. The V gene's germline CDR1 is SGHRS and CDR2 YFSETQ. CDR3 size: 18 residues. Trimming left V 4 bases short and J 0 bases short, with 21 bases between. The CDR3, as DNA: TGCGCCAGCAGCCCGTCCGCGTCGGGCCAGATAAGCACAGATACGCAGTATTTT. Its translation is CASSPSASGQISTDTQYF. The full variable domain, its missing parts supplied by reference TRBV5-1 and TRBJ2-3, is KAGVTQTPRYLIKTRGQQVTLSCSPISGHRSVSWYQQTPGQGLQFLFEYFSETQRNKGNFPGRFSGRQFSNSRSEMNVSTLELGDSALYLCASSPSASGQISTDTQYFGPGTRLTVL.

This clonotype was observed a handful of times. This chain links TRBV25-1 with TRBJ2-7, with 11 bases matching TRBD1. The CDR3 sequence is 15 residues long. The germline CDR1 and CDR2 sequences are MGHDK and SYGVNS. V was clipped by 8 bases and J by 5 bases; unmatched bases: 11. The CDR3 spells CASSRTGGQGDEQYF. The CDR3 DNA reads TGTGCCAGCTCCCGGACAGGGGGCCAGGGGGACGAGCAGTACTTC.

V is TRBV11-2 and J is TRBJ2-5; no reliable D call. This CDR3 has 13 amino acids. Per germline, CDR1 SGHAT and CDR2 FQNNGV. The V end was cut by 5 bases, the J end by 3 bases, with 10 bases between. The CDR3 region is CASSAAAKETQYF. CDR3 bases: TGTGCCAGCAGCGCCGCAGCAAAAGAGACCCAGTACTTC.

V and J are TRBV28 and TRBJ1-2, with TRBD1 matching over 7 bases. The germline V gene has CDR1 MDHEN and CDR2 SYDVKM. V was clipped by 5 bases and J by 4 bases; unmatched bases: 4. This CDR3 spans 13 amino acids. The CDR3 loop reads CASSPRDSYGYTF. CDR3 nucleotides: TGTGCCAGCAGTCCCCGGGACAGCTATGGCTACACCTTC.

This clonotype was observed a handful of times. The chain links TRBV6-1 to TRBJ1-5, with D maybe TRBD1 (5 bases). The CDR3 totals 15 residues. V dropped 1 base and J dropped 6 bases, with 13 bases sitting between them. CDR1 MNHNS and CDR2 SASEGT come from the germline V gene. CDR3 amino acids: CASSEDGTTAQPQHF. The CDR3 nucleotides are TGTGCCAGCAGTGAAGATGGGACCACGGCTCAGCCCCAGCATTTT.

This clonotype was picked up many times. CDR3 amino acids: CSVEDRRGPGDEQFF. CDR3 coding DNA: TGCAGCGTTGAAGATAGACGGGGTCCAGGGGATGAGCAGTTCTTC. The V call is TRBV29-1, the J call TRBJ2-1, with D maybe TRBD1 (6 bases). CDR1 and CDR2 from the germline V gene are SQVTM and ANQGSEA. Trimming cost V 0 bases and J 8 bases, with 17 bases left between them. The length of the CDR3 is 15 residues.

This clonotype was seen many times. This chain uses TRBV7-2 with TRBJ2-3; D gene unclear. CDR1 is SGHTA, CDR2 FQGNSA, per germline. The CDR3 totals 16 residues. The V and J ends lost 5 bases and 4 bases respectively, with 19 bases between them. The CDR3 loop reads CASSQPWASAPDTQYF. CDR3 sequence (DNA): TGTGCCAGCAGCCAGCCATGGGCCAGTGCCCCAGATACGCAGTATTTT.

This chain uses TRBV20-1 with TRBJ2-7; TRBD2 is a possible D gene (6 bases). V was trimmed by 0 bases and J by 0 bases, leaving 12 bases between them. The CDR3 has 15 residues. Germline V gene lookup returns CDR1 DFQATT and CDR2 SNEGSKA (reference sequence). The CDR3 protein is CSARDRLAASYEQYF. The DNA of the CDR3 is TGCAGTGCTAGAGATCGGTTAGCGGCCTCCTACGAGCAGTACTTC.

The chain employs TRBV14 and TRBJ2-1, with 11 bases matching TRBD2. CDR3 length: 17 amino acids. Germline V CDR1 and CDR2: SGHDN, FVKESK. With 2 bases clipped from V and 3 bases from J, the junction kept 6 bases outside the gene matches. Written as DNA, the CDR3 is TGTGCCAGCAGCCAACTAGCGGGGGGACCCTTCTACAATGAGCAGTTCTTC. Protein sequence: CASSQLAGGPFYNEQFF.

The chain links TRBV6-4 to TRBJ2-1, with D maybe TRBD2 (6 bases). The CDR3 runs to 16 residues. CDR1 is MRHNA, CDR2 SNTAGT, per germline. V dropped 0 bases and J dropped 6 bases, with 15 bases sitting between them. CDR3 protein: CASSDSPGSSGNEQFF. CDR3 DNA: TGTGCCAGCAGTGACTCCCCCGGGAGTAGCGGCAATGAGCAGTTCTTC.

The rearrangement joins TRBV5-1 to TRBJ2-5, with TRBD1 matching over 10 bases. In germline, CDR1 is SGHRS, CDR2 YFSETQ. This CDR3 region has 14 residues. V trimming: 4 bases; J trimming: 5 bases; junction bases outside the gene matches: 5. In nucleotides, the CDR3 is TGCGCCAGCAGCCCGACAGGGGGCTGGGAGACCCAGTACTTC. Protein product: CASSPTGGWETQYF. Drawing the rest from reference TRBV5-1 and TRBJ2-5, the complete variable domain is KAGVTQTPRYLIKTRGQQVTLSCSPISGHRSVSWYQQTPGQGLQFLFEYFSETQRNKGNFPGRFSGRQFSNSRSEMNVSTLELGDSALYLCASSPTGGWETQYFGPGTRLLVL.

The CDR3 loop reads CASSGRVGETQYF. In DNA, the CDR3 is TGTGCCAGCAGCGGCAGGGTCGGAGAGACCCAGTACTTC. The genes are TRBV7-9 and TRBJ2-5; D is perhaps TRBD1 (5 bases). Trimming left V 5 bases short and J 4 bases short, with 11 bases between. Germline loops: CDR1 SEHNR, CDR2 FQNEAQ (reference sequence). The CDR3 totals 13 residues.

This clonotype was counted ten times or more. The gene calls are TRBV28 and TRBJ2-3; unclear D gene. From germline, CDR1 is MDHEN and CDR2 SYDVKM. V was pared by 3 bases and J by 1 base, with 5 bases between. This CDR3 spans 13 amino acids. The chain's CDR3 is CASSFFGTDTQYF. In nucleotides, the CDR3 is TGTGCCAGCAGTTTTTTCGGCACAGATACGCAGTATTTT.

The gene calls are TRBV4-1 and TRBJ2-7, with TRBD1 matching over 7 bases. V gave up 1 base and J gave up 6 bases; unmatched junction bases: 6. The CDR3 is 14 residues long. CDR1 MGHRA and CDR2 YSYEKL come from the germline V gene. CDR3 region: CASSQGQGPSEQYF. DNA for the CDR3: TGCGCCAGCAGCCAAGGACAGGGTCCTTCCGAGCAGTACTTC.

V gene TRBV20-1 combines with J gene TRBJ2-7; 9 bases fit TRBD1. The CDR3 is 14 amino acids. Germline V gene sequence: CDR1 DFQATT, CDR2 SNEGSKA (reference sequence). Trimming removed 0 bases from V and 3 bases from J; junction bases left unmatched: 3. The CDR3 nucleotides read TGCAGTGCTAGAGATAAGGGACAGGGCTACGAGCAGTACTTC. As protein: CSARDKGQGYEQYF.

This clonotype was seen repeatedly, ten times or more. The genes are TRBV6-4 and TRBJ2-3, with D possibly called TRBD1 or TRBD2 (5 bases each). Trimming cost V 0 bases and J 0 bases, with 7 bases left between them. Germline loops: CDR1 MRHNA, CDR2 SNTAGT. This CDR3 comprises 15 residues. CDR3 region: CASSDSWDSTDTQYF. The CDR3 nucleotides are TGTGCCAGCAGTGACTCGTGGGACAGCACAGATACGCAGTATTTT.

This sequence joins TRBV21-1 and TRBJ2-5; the listed D gene, TRBD1, was not tested against the DNA. TRBV21-1 is a known pseudogene. CDR3 length: 16 amino acids. In DNA, the CDR3 is TGTGCCAGCAGCGAAGGAGACAGGGTTTTAGAAGAGACCCAGTACTTC. Protein: CASSEGDRVLEETQYF.

In this sample, this clonotype turned up many times. The V gene is TRBV9, the J gene TRBJ2-3; no firm D call. The CDR3 length is 13 residues. CDR1 and CDR2 from the germline V gene are SGDLS and YYNGEE. V lost 1 base to trimming and J lost 4 bases, with 7 bases between them. The CDR3 protein is CASSVLGSDTQYF. Written as DNA, the CDR3 is TGTGCCAGCAGCGTATTAGGGTCAGATACGCAGTATTTT.

Only a few counts were recorded for this clonotype. The gene calls are TRBV7-6 and TRBJ1-4; 7 bases match TRBD1. Germline V gene lookup returns CDR1 SGHVS and CDR2 FNYEAQ. The V gene end was trimmed by 5 bases and the J gene end by 8 bases; junction bases not matched to a gene: 11. There are 15 residues in the CDR3. The CDR3 DNA reads TGTGCCAGCAGCCCCCGGACAGGTCGGGGAGAAAAACTGTTTTTT. Translation gives CASSPRTGRGEKLFF.

This clonotype was picked up many times. The chain uses TRBV2 and TRBJ2-7; TRBD1 matches 10 bases. The germline V gene encodes CDR1 SNHLY and CDR2 FYNNEI. Unmatched junction bases numbered 10, after V lost 4 bases and J lost 4 bases. CDR3 length equals 16 residues. CDR3 sequence (DNA): TGTGCCAGCAGTGGAGAACCGGGACAGGGGAAGTACGAGCAGTACTTC. Protein sequence: CASSGEPGQGKYEQYF.

V is TRBV27 and J is TRBJ2-7, with 8 bases aligning to TRBD1. The CDR3 is 14 residues long. The germline V gene has CDR1 MNHEY and CDR2 SMNVEV (reference sequence). Trimming took 6 bases from V and 2 from J; bases not matched to a gene: 6. The CDR3 nucleotides are TGTGCCAGCAGCTTCGACAGGGGTGCCTACGAGCAGTACTTC. It encodes CASSFDRGAYEQYF.

Notes on this clonotype: One junction end disagrees with the germline gene, perhaps due to a read error. V is TRBV6-1 and J is TRBJ2-2; TRBD2 matches 8 bases. CDR3 length equals 15 residues. Germline V gene data show CDR1 as MNHNS and CDR2 as SASEGT. The CDR3 nucleotides are TGTGCCAGCAGTAAAGCGGGGGACCACACCGGGGAGCTGTTTTTT. This codes for CASSKAGDHTGELFF.

This clonotype showed up many times. The chain employs TRBV4-1 and TRBJ2-1; 10 nucleotides agree with TRBD2. V trimming: 1 base; J trimming: 2 bases; junction bases outside the gene matches: 2. The CDR3 length is 16 residues. Germline V CDR1 and CDR2: MGHRA, YSYEKL. CDR3: CASSQGTSGTYNEQFF. DNA for the CDR3: TGCGCCAGCAGCCAAGGGACTAGCGGTACCTACAATGAGCAGTTCTTC.

J is TRBJ2-5 and V is TRBV4-2; D might be TRBD1 or TRBD2, each matching 5 bases. The germline gives CDR1 LGHNA, CDR2 YNFKEQ. This CDR3 region has 16 residues. Trimming took off 0 bases at V and 5 bases at J, with 16 bases between the two ends. The CDR3 sequence: CASSQDPMGVEETQYF. The CDR3 coding sequence is TGTGCCAGCAGCCAAGATCCAATGGGGGTTGAGGAGACCCAGTACTTC.

In its sample, this clonotype was seen a few times. The rearrangement joins TRBV28 to TRBJ2-1; the match to TRBD2 covers 8 bases. V shed 5 bases, J shed 0 bases, and the junction held 9 bases outside the gene matches. Germline assignment: CDR1 MDHEN and CDR2 SYDVKM. The length of the CDR3 is 17 residues. In DNA, the CDR3 is TGTGCCAGCAGTGACCCCACTAGCGGAAGCTCCTACAATGAGCAGTTCTTC. Amino acids: CASSDPTSGSSYNEQFF.

This clonotype was recorded at least ten times. The chain links TRBV5-5 to TRBJ2-1, with D hard to call. V lost 2 bases and J 0 bases, leaving 9 bases between the germline ends. There are 15 residues in the CDR3. CDR1 and CDR2 from the germline V gene are SGHKS and YYEKEE (reference sequence). The CDR3 DNA reads TGTGCCAGCAGCTTCTGGCAGAGCTCCTACAATGAGCAGTTCTTC. Translated: CASSFWQSSYNEQFF.

This clonotype has more than one count but fewer than ten. The chain is built from TRBV20-1 and TRBJ2-1; 12 bases match TRBD2. The CDR3 consists of 18 residues. Unmatched junction bases numbered 6, after V lost 0 bases and J lost 0 bases. Per the germline V gene, CDR1 is DFQATT and CDR2 is SNEGSKA (reference sequence). The CDR3 loop reads CSARDPTSGGSSYNEQFF. CDR3 DNA sequence: TGCAGTGCTAGAGATCCCACTAGCGGGGGGAGCTCCTACAATGAGCAGTTCTTC.

This clonotype was recorded many times. The chain employs TRBV11-2 and TRBJ2-1; D might be TRBD2 (6 bases). The germline V and J ends were trimmed by 4 bases and 5 bases, with 18 bases remaining between them. The length of the CDR3 is 16 residues. Germline CDR1 is SGHAT and CDR2 is FQNNGV. The CDR3 coding sequence is TGTGCCAGCAGCTCGCCCGGAACTAGCAGGGACAATGAGCAGTTCTTC. Its translation: CASSSPGTSRDNEQFF.